This T cell receptor (beta chain) was identified during a study of cytotoxic CD8 clonotypes in ibrutinib-treated CLL. The repertoire was sequenced with immunoSEQ multiplex PCR; TCRdb's copy has only in-frame clones and lacks some. The data hold over 70,000 clones, with roughly 80% observed a single time. Study results and limitations: Under treatment, the uncommon public clonotypes either contracted or remained stable.

With cryopreserved PBMCs as the source, 1.5 to 2.5 micrograms of genomic DNA went to TCR beta libraries. Comments on this clone: Its target is unknown.

V lost 8 bases and J 7 bases, leaving 16 bases between the germline ends. Germline values: CDR1 SGHTA, CDR2 FQGNSA. The CDR3 covers 13 residues. The receptor was derived from a human donor with chronic lymphocytic leukemia. V and J are TRBV7-2 and TRBJ2-3; D is possibly TRBD2 (7 bases). Sequenced here: PBMCs, sampled after 12 months of ibrutinib treatment. The CDR3 loop reads CASGGADLNTQYF. For the CDR3, the DNA is TGTGCCAGCGGGGGGGCCGATTTAAATACGCAGTATTTT. Combining the CDR3 with reference TRBV7-2 and TRBJ2-3 gives the whole variable domain GAGVSQSPSNKVTEKGKDVELRCDPISGHTALYWYRQSLGQGLEFLIYFQGNSAPDKSGLPSDRFSAERTGGSVSTLTIQRTQQEDSAVYLCASGGADLNTQYFGPGTRLTVL.